This TCR beta chain was captured in a study of sequential checkpoint blockade in melanoma. Regarding treatment: randomized to nivolumab then ipilimumab (arm A) or the reverse (arm B). The protocol was immunoSEQ multiplex PCR, while the TCRdb copy is restricted to in-frame clones and leaves out a portion. The sample lists more than 9,000 clones, 77% seen once, with around 10% in the top ten. The CDR3 is 13 amino acids. Trimming took off 5 bases at V and 6 bases at J, with 11 bases between the two ends. Germline V lookup: CDR1 MGHRA, CDR2 YSYEKL. The chain carries TRBV4-1 and TRBJ2-1, with D possibly matching TRBD2 (6 bases). The sample in question was CD8+ T cells sorted from blood (inferred from file names), obtained from a patient given nivolumab and ipilimumab in sequence. The receptor's source is a human donor with melanoma. CDR3 coding DNA: TGCGCCAGCAGCTCCCGACTAGTCAATGAGCAGTTCTTC. Its translation is CASSSRLVNEQFF.